The present entry profiles one T cell receptor beta chain with its context. This CDR3 is 14 amino acids long. After removal of 5 bases from V and 2 bases from J, the junction contained 5 bases not matched to a gene. Germline CDR1 and CDR2: SGDLS and YYNGEE. The source of the sample is a study of technical replicates of blood from a few donors. TCRdb's copy holds only in-frame clones and misses some; the assay was immunoSEQ multiplex PCR. This sample has more than 75,000 clones, with 96% found just once. The specimen sequenced was T cells isolated from PBMCs. The V and J genes are TRBV9 and TRBJ2-3; 7 nucleotides match TRBD1. This TCR derives from a human donor in good health. CDR3 region: CASRLGGPTDTQYF. The CDR3 DNA sequence: TGTGCCAGCAGGCTAGGGGGCCCCACAGATACGCAGTATTTT. The full variable domain, in which reference TRBV9 and TRBJ2-3 provide the parts outside the CDR3, is DSGVTQTPKHLITATGQRVTLRCSPRSGDLSVYWYQQSLDQGLQFLIQYYNGEERAKGNILERFSAQQFPDLHSELNLSSLELGDSALYFCASRLGGPTDTQYFGPGTRLTVL.